This note documents a single T cell receptor beta chain sequence. As yet, its antigen is unknown. The data derive from a study of T cell repertoires in cytomegalovirus infection. Across the whole study: Indicated by public TCR beta signatures were CMV infection and matching HLA type.

Study-wide results and limits: HLA-C-restricted CMV-specific TCR beta clonotypes were dominant in the ex vivo response. Based on cumulative public TCR beta family frequency, carriers of CMV plus the relevant HLA were identified.

Each CDR3 protein gets one entry after TCRdb re-called the reads with MiXCR. In the table there are 250,000 to 300,000 distinct CDR3 sequences, 15% to 20% of which are singletons. The sequencing sample was made of CD8+ T cells from PBMCs. The TCR originated in a human donor in good health (CMV status not recorded). Some clones in this sample may be carry-over from other donors' samples.

In DNA form, the CDR3 reads TGCAGTGCTAGGATCGGTGAAGCTTTCTTT. Translating it yields CSARIGEAFF. The V gene is TRBV20-1, the J gene TRBJ1-1; no clear D. The CDR3 runs 10 residues. The germline V and J ends were trimmed by 3 bases and 7 bases, with 6 bases remaining between them. From germline, CDR1 is DFQATT and CDR2 SNEGSKA (reference sequence).